A single sample is the source of the 15 T cell receptor beta chains below, sequenced in a study of CD8 T cells in ankylosing spondylitis (dated by TCRdb to about 2017). The receptor library was made with 5' RACE. Sequencing was carried out with an Illumina HiSeq 2500. In TCRdb, the public reads were trimmed at Q25 with fastp and aligned with MiXCR, with productive beta chains retained. Rows are unified per CDR3 protein, each entry keeping the most common DNA and genes. This sample is represented by about 240,000 distinct CDR3 sequences; about 10% of them were singletons. The top ten clones comprise under 8% of the sample. The sample was blood, either unsorted or a sorted T cell fraction (not recorded which). The source of these receptors is a male donor with ankylosing spondylitis or in good health (not recorded which).

This clonotype was counted a few times. The CDR3 nucleotides are TGCAGTGCTAGAGATCCGCAGGGTGGGGGATATAGCAATCAGCCCCAGCATTTT. Amino acid sequence: CSARDPQGGGYSNQPQHF. This chain links TRBV20-1 with TRBJ1-5, with D maybe TRBD1 (5 bases). The CDR3 has 18 amino acids. Trimming pared 0 bases from V and 0 bases from J, leaving 18 bases between. Germline loops: CDR1 DFQATT, CDR2 SNEGSKA (reference sequence).

The chain combines TRBV11-2 with TRBJ2-1, with D possibly being TRBD1 or TRBD2 (6 bases each). This CDR3 contains 16 residues. Deletions cut 5 bases from V and 5 bases from J, with 19 bases between. Germline-derived CDR1 and CDR2 are SGHAT and FQNNGV. The CDR3: CASSPRPWGADNEQFF. CDR3 DNA: TGTGCCAGCAGCCCCAGACCGTGGGGGGCTGACAATGAGCAGTTCTTC.

The CDR3 bases are TGTGCCAGCAGCTCCGGGACTAGCGTTGATGAGCAGTTCTTC. It is translated as CASSSGTSVDEQFF. J is TRBJ2-1 and V is TRBV7-9; 10 bases match TRBD2. With V trimmed by 4 bases and J by 8 bases, 5 bases remained unmatched. This CDR3 has 14 amino acids. Germline assignment: CDR1 SEHNR and CDR2 FQNEAQ (reference sequence).

This clonotype was seen more than once but under ten times. The chain has TRBV5-1 and TRBJ2-5; D perhaps matches TRBD2 (6 bases). The CDR3 is 14 residues long. CDR1 is SGHRS and CDR2 is YFSETQ in the germline V gene. Trimming shortened V by 4 bases and J by 7 bases, and 17 bases separated the two germline ends. CDR3 coding DNA: TGCGCCAGCAGCCTGGCGGGGATCAAGAGGACCCAGTACTTC. As protein: CASSLAGIKRTQYF.

This clonotype was counted ten times or more. The chain uses TRBV5-5 and TRBJ1-3; possible D gene TRBD1, 5 bases. Trimming pared 3 bases from V and 4 bases from J, leaving 17 bases between. Germline lookup yields CDR1 SGHKS and CDR2 YYEKEE (reference sequence). This CDR3 region has 16 residues. The CDR3 DNA follows: TGTGCCAGCAGCTCGAATGCGGACAATCTAGGAAACACCATATATTTT. Amino acid sequence: CASSSNADNLGNTIYF.

This clonotype showed up just a few times. J is TRBJ2-5 and V is TRBV11-2; TRBD2 matches 7 bases. The germline V gene has CDR1 SGHAT and CDR2 FQNNGV. The length of the CDR3 is 18 residues. Trimming removed 5 bases from V and 0 bases from J; junction bases left unmatched: 15. The CDR3: CASSQKWLAVKYQETQYF. CDR3 nucleotides: TGTGCCAGCAGCCAGAAATGGCTAGCGGTAAAGTACCAAGAGACCCAGTACTTC. The full variable domain, in which reference TRBV11-2 and TRBJ2-5 provide the parts outside the CDR3, is EAGVAQSPRYKIIEKRQSVAFWCNPISGHATLYWYQQILGQGPKLLIQFQNNGVVDDSQLPKDRFSAERLKGVDSTLKIQPAKLEDSAVYLCASSQKWLAVKYQETQYFGPGTRLLVL.

This clonotype was found a few times. The chain has TRBV7-3 and TRBJ1-1; possibly TRBD1 for D (6 bases). CDR1 is SGHTA, CDR2 FQGTGA, per germline. With 2 bases removed from V and 6 bases from J, the gap between germline ends came to 10 bases. The CDR3 is made up of 13 amino acids. The CDR3 DNA reads TGTGCCAGCAGCTTAGACAGGTGGGCTGAAGCTTTCTTT. It encodes CASSLDRWAEAFF.

This clonotype occurred a few times. This sequence joins TRBV9 and TRBJ2-1; 9 nucleotides match TRBD1. Looked up from germline, CDR1 is SGDLS and CDR2 is YYNGEE. V shed 3 bases and J 8 bases; nucleotides not matched to a gene: 12. The CDR3 consists of 16 residues. The CDR3: CASSAPTGGESDEQFF. In DNA, the CDR3 is TGTGCCAGCAGCGCGCCTACAGGGGGCGAATCCGATGAGCAGTTCTTC.

The sample holds many counts of this clonotype. V usage is TRBV27 and J usage is TRBJ2-1; 10 positions match TRBD2. The V and J ends lost 8 bases and 1 base, in that order; junction bases with no gene match: 2. CDR3 length: 14 amino acids. Looked up from germline, CDR1 is MNHEY and CDR2 is SMNVEV (reference sequence). CDR3 in amino acids: CASGLAASYNEQFF. DNA for the CDR3: TGTGCCAGCGGACTAGCGGCTTCCTACAATGAGCAGTTCTTC.

A remark on this clonotype: Being one base from a much bigger clone, this may be a read error. V gene TRBV12-3 or TRBV12-4 combines with J gene TRBJ2-1; 10 nucleotides line up with TRBD2. The CDR3 length is 11 residues. The V gene end was trimmed by 5 bases and the J gene end by 11 bases; junction bases not matched to a gene: 0. The CDR3 protein is CASSTSGKQFF. The CDR3 DNA follows: TGTGCCAGCAGTACTAGCGGGAAGCAGTTCTTC.

This clonotype was counted ten times or more. The V call is TRBV30, the J call TRBJ1-1; the match to TRBD1 covers 7 bases. Losses at the gene ends were 5 bases for V and 1 base for J; bases not matched to a gene: 4. CDR3 size: 13 residues. In germline, CDR1 is GTSNPN, CDR2 SVGIG (reference sequence). The CDR3 DNA sequence: TGTGCCTGGGCGGGACAGCCGAACACTGAAGCTTTCTTT. Translation: CAWAGQPNTEAFF.

This clonotype appeared many times. This sequence joins TRBV20-1 and TRBJ2-7, with D possibly being TRBD2 (6 bases). Deletions cut 5 bases from V and 5 bases from J, with 16 bases between. CDR1 and CDR2 (germline): DFQATT, SNEGSKA (reference sequence). This CDR3 is built from 13 residues. CDR3 coding DNA: TGCAGTGCTCAGACTAGGGTGCCTGACGAGCAGTACTTC. The encoded protein is CSAQTRVPDEQYF.

This clonotype showed up just a few times. J is TRBJ2-3 and V is TRBV10-3, with D possibly called TRBD1 or TRBD2 (6 bases each). CDR1 is ENHRY and CDR2 is SYGVKD in the germline V gene. V lost 8 bases and J 5 bases, leaving 17 bases between the germline ends. The CDR3 is made up of 14 amino acids. CDR3 sequence: CAIGTGARRDTQYF. DNA for the CDR3: TGTGCCATCGGAACGGGGGCACGGAGAGATACGCAGTATTTT.

This clonotype was observed at least ten times. CDR3 sequence reads: CASSPDSGGGTEAFF. CDR3 DNA sequence: TGCGCCAGCAGCCCGGACAGTGGAGGAGGAACTGAAGCTTTCTTT. This sequence joins TRBV5-1 and TRBJ1-1, with TRBD1 as a possible D gene (6 bases). The germline V gene encodes CDR1 SGHRS and CDR2 YFSETQ. There are 15 residues in the CDR3. The V and J ends lost 4 bases and 5 bases respectively, with 18 bases between them. Together with reference TRBV5-1 and TRBJ1-1, the CDR3 gives the full variable domain: KAGVTQTPRYLIKTRGQQVTLSCSPISGHRSVSWYQQTPGQGLQFLFEYFSETQRNKGNFPGRFSGRQFSNSRSEMNVSTLELGDSALYLCASSPDSGGGTEAFFGQGTRLTVV.

The rearrangement uses TRBV7-8 and TRBJ2-7; 7 positions match TRBD1. The CDR3 length is 16 residues. V lost 0 bases and J lost 3; bases outside the gene matches: 8. Germline CDR1 and CDR2: SGHVS and FQNEAQ. The CDR3 here is CASSLALPGQIYEQYF. The DNA for the CDR3 is TGTGCCAGCAGCTTAGCCCTCCCGGGACAGATCTACGAGCAGTACTTC. The complete variable domain, with remaining parts taken from reference TRBV7-8 and TRBJ2-7, reads GAGVSQSPRYKVAKRGQDVALRCDPISGHVSLFWYQQALGQGPEFLTYFQNEAQLDKSGLPSDRFFAERPEGSVSTLKIQRTQQEDSAVYLCASSLALPGQIYEQYFGPGTRLTVT.